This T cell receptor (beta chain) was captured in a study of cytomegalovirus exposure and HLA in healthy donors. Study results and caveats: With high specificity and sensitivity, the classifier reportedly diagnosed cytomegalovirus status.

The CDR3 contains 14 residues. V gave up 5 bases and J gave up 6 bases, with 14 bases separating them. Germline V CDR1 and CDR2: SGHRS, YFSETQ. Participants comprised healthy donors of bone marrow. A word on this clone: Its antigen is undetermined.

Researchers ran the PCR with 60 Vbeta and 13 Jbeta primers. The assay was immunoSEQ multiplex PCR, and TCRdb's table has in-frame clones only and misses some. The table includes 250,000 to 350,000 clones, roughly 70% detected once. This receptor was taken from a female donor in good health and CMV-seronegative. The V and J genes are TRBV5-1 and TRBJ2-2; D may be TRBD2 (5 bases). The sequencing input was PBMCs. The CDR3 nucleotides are TGCGCCAGCAGTTCCCCGGAGGCGGCCGGGGAGCTGTTTTTT. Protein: CASSSPEAAGELFF.